This T cell receptor beta chain was obtained from a study of blood T cell repertoires in COVID-19 (TCRdb year 2020). As for the study more broadly: Collaborator samples came from the United States, Italy and Spain and covered acute and convalescent phases of COVID-19. The prospective study material was composed of cDNA or gDNA derived from T cells, B-cell-depleted T cells, or PBMCs. Deeply sampled blood TCRbeta repertoires from subjects exposed to, actively infected with, or recovered from COVID-19 were included in the dataset. The repertoires were released in a freely available public database intended as a resource for research on the immune response to SARS-CoV-2. Samples were obtained from the ongoing ImmuneRACE study (first 160 participants) and from 950 to 1,500 subjects provided by 6 global collaborators. A de-identified subject ID, COVID-19 status, age in years and sex were almost always included in the sample metadata. Where available, HLA class I and class II types were taken from metadata supplied by the sample provider and were not determined by assay-based typing. Beyond this particular receptor, the publication reports: The quantity of clinical and demographic metadata differed by source and by participant and was supplied without curation.

The trim is 3 bases for V and 6 bases for J, with a gap of 17 bases between the germline ends. From its cysteine to its phenylalanine, the CDR3 spans 15 amino acids. CDR3 DNA is the only sequence kept; it has 45 bases, read in frame from the first base. The germline V gene provides CDR1 SGHTA and CDR2 FQGNSA. Whole blood was collected in K2EDTA tubes by collaborating institutions according to the institutions' own protocols. For TCRbeta analysis, collaborator samples were shipped as frozen whole blood, as isolated PBMCs, or as DNA extracted from either sample type. On this clone itself: This receptor's antigen is unknown. No base-level quality is on record; no much larger clone is a single base apart.

The immunoSEQ Assay, a bias-controlled multiplex PCR, was used to amplify TCRbeta CDR3 regions from genomic DNA. Regarding the original processing steps: The number of nucleated cells in each sample was estimated by amplification of reference gene primers within the assay. To quantify the absolute abundance of each unique TCRbeta CDR3 rearrangement, sequence reads were collapsed and filtered. For each sample, productive Simpson clonality was calculated as the square root of Simpson's diversity index over productive rearrangements. The table comes from immuneACCESS by way of TCRdb, which keeps in-frame sequences with V and J called. Part of the clones is missing from these tables; in studies checked, under half for an unresolved V gene and the rest for unknown reasons. V and J calls and clone size are those listed in that table; D and trimming were worked out from the DNA. The sample includes some 220,000 clones, with around 84% observed a single time. Of the sample, more than 10% is held by the ten largest clones.

This clonotype was obtained from a human donor in a cohort sampled during active COVID-19. This chain joins TRBV7-2 to TRBJ1-2; possibly the D gene is TRBD1, per 5 matching bases. Material: peripheral blood. The nucleotides read TGTGCCAGCAGCTTGGGCGGACAACAATGGGATGGCTACACCTTC. Translation gives CASSLGGQQWDGYTF.